The clone carrying this TCR beta chain was counted ten times or more. Antigen specificity is unknown. The source of the sample is a study of neurological immune-mediated disorders. The cDNA came from 5'RACE, which used 10-nucleotide random UMIs. TCRdb re-analysed the 5' RACE reads in MiXCR, keeping a single row per CDR3 protein. The data show fewer than 65,000 distinct CDR3 sequences, with 9% to 12% seen just once and about 5% held by the top ten. Notes on the study in general: Subjects shared no identical expanded-clone CDR3 amino acid sequences, suggesting private TCR-beta repertoires in all groups.

Deletions cut 6 bases from V and 5 bases from J, with 14 bases between. Germline V gene sequence: CDR1 SGHTA, CDR2 FQGNSA. The CDR3 sequence is 13 residues long. The chain combines TRBV7-2 with TRBJ2-7, with a weak D call TRBD1 (6 bases). The sequenced material came from PBMCs. The TCR was taken from a man between 70 and 80 years old with HTLV-1-associated myelopathy (HAM/TSP). The DNA for the CDR3 is TGTGCCAGCAGTCGGACAGATGCACACGAGCAGTACTTC. This codes for CASSRTDAHEQYF.